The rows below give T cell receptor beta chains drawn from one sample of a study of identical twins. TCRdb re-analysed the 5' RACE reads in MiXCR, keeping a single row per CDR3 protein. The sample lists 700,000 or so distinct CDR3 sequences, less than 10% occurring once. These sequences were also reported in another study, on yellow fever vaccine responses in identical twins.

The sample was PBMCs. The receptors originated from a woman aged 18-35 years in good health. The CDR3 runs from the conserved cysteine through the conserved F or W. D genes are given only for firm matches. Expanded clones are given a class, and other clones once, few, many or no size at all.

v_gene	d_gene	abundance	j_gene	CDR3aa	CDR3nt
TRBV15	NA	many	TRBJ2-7	CATQGTGFYEQYF	TGTGCCACCCAGGGCACGGGCTTTTACGAGCAGTACTTC
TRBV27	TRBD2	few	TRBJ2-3	CASSLSTLEIAGSTDTQYF	TGTGCCAGCAGTTTATCGACCCTGGAGATAGCGGGGAGCACAGATACGCAGTATTTT
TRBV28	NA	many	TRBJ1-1	CASNTFHGGAEAFF	TGTGCCAGCAACACATTTCACGGGGGCGCCGAAGCTTTCTTT
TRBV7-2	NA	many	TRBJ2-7	CASSLVVGSPSYEQYF	TGTGCCAGCAGCTTAGTAGTGGGGTCCCCCTCCTACGAGCAGTACTTC
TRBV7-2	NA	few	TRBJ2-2	CASSQARGSTGELFF	TGTGCCAGCAGTCAAGCGAGGGGGTCCACCGGGGAGCTGTTTTTT
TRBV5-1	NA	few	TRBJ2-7	CASSLGPDPYEQYF	TGCGCCAGCAGCTTGGGTCCAGACCCGTACGAGCAGTACTTC
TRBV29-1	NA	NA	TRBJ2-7	CSVPLGGSSYEQYF	TGCAGCGTCCCTTTGGGGGGTAGCTCCTACGAGCAGTACTTC
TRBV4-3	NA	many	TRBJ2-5	CASSHQTSLIGQETQYF	TGCGCCAGCAGCCATCAGACTAGTCTGATAGGTCAAGAGACCCAGTACTTC
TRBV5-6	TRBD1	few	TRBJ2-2	CASSHRTGLLTGELFF	TGTGCCAGCAGCCACCGGACAGGGCTTCTCACCGGGGAGCTGTTTTTT
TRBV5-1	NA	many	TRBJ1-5	CASSLTPTGYSNQPQHF	TGCGCCAGCAGCTTGACCCCGACAGGCTATAGCAATCAGCCCCAGCATTTT
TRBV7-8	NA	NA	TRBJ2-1	CASSLAAASSYNEQFF	TGTGCCAGCAGCTTAGCTGCGGCTAGCTCCTACAATGAGCAGTTCTTC
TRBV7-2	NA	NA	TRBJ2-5	CASSLSTGRYRETQYF	TGTGCCAGCAGCTTAAGTACGGGGCGTTACAGGGAGACCCAGTACTTC
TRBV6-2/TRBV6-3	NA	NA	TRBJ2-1	CASMRGSYNEQFF	TGTGCCAGCATGAGGGGCTCCTACAATGAGCAGTTCTTC
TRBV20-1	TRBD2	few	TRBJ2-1	CSAALLAGGLYEQFF	TGCAGTGCTGCCCTCCTAGCGGGGGGGCTCTATGAGCAGTTCTTC
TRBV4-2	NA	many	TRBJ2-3	CASSFSGTDTQYF	TGTGCCAGCAGCTTTAGCGGCACAGATACGCAGTATTTT
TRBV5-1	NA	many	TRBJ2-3	CATGTVGSDTQYF	TGCGCCACCGGGACGGTTGGATCGGATACGCAGTATTTT
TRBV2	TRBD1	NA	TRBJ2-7	CASIPGTGREQYF	TGTGCCAGCATCCCCGGGACAGGGAGGGAGCAGTACTTC
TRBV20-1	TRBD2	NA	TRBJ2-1	CSVQLKTSGRGNEQFF	TGCAGTGTCCAGCTTAAGACTAGCGGGAGGGGAAATGAGCAGTTCTTC
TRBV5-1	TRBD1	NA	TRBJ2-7	CASSLAGTGVAEQYF	TGCGCCAGCAGCTTAGCCGGGACAGGGGTTGCCGAGCAGTACTTC
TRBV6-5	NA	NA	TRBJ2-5	CASSYGWAVQETQYF	TGTGCCAGCAGTTACGGGTGGGCGGTACAAGAGACCCAGTACTTC
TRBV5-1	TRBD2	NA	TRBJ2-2	CASSLTTSGQAELFF	TGCGCCAGCAGCTTAACAACTAGCGGGCAGGCGGAGCTGTTTTTT
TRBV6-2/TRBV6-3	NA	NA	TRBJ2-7	CASSYRGERYEQYF	TGTGCCAGCAGTTACAGGGGGGAAAGGTACGAGCAGTACTTC
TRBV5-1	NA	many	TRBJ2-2	CASGRQWDGELFF	TGCGCCAGCGGTAGACAGTGGGACGGGGAGCTGTTTTTT
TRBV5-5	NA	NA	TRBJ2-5	CASSLEPIGKTQYF	TGTGCCAGCAGCTTGGAGCCCATAGGGAAGACCCAGTACTTC
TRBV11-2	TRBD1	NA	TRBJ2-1	CASSLGQGEPLSYNEQFF	TGTGCCAGCAGCTTAGGACAGGGGGAGCCTCTCTCCTACAATGAGCAGTTCTTC
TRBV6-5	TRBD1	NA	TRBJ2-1	CASSSWGDRASYNEQFF	TGTGCCAGCAGTTCCTGGGGGGACAGGGCGTCCTACAATGAGCAGTTCTTC
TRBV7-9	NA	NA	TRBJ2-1	CASSYSGHPYNEQFF	TGTGCCAGCAGCTATTCGGGACACCCATACAATGAGCAGTTCTTC
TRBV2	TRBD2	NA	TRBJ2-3	CATKTSGATDTQYF	TGTGCCACCAAGACTAGCGGGGCCACAGATACGCAGTATTTT
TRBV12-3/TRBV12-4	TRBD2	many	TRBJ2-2	CASTLGLAGGTGELFF	TGTGCCAGCACCCTAGGACTAGCGGGAGGCACCGGGGAGCTGTTTTTT
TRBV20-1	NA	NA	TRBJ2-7	CSASGSGRNLLGEQYF	TGCAGTGCTAGCGGTTCTGGACGCAACCTCCTAGGCGAGCAGTACTTC
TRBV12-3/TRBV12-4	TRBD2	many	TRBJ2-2	CASSLVAGGDGELFF	TGTGCCAGCAGTTTAGTAGCGGGAGGGGACGGGGAGCTGTTTTTT
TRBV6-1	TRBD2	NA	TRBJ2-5	CASRGLAGVRETQYF	TGTGCCAGCAGGGGACTAGCGGGAGTTCGGGAGACCCAGTACTTC
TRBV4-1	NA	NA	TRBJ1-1	CASSQGVGLWISGAFF	TGCGCCAGCAGCCAGGGCGTGGGGTTGTGGATATCGGGAGCTTTCTTT
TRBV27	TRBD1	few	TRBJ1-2	CASQGADYGYTF	TGTGCCAGTCAGGGGGCCGACTATGGCTACACCTTC
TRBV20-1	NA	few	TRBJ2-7	CSARDRLKARNYEQYF	TGCAGTGCTAGAGATAGGTTAAAGGCCAGGAACTACGAGCAGTACTTC
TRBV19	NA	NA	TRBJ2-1	CASNGADGYNEQFF	TGTGCCAGTAATGGGGCGGACGGTTACAATGAGCAGTTCTTC
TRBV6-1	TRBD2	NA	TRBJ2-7	CASSLVGLAGAYEQYF	TGTGCCAGCAGTCTGGTTGGACTAGCGGGCGCCTACGAGCAGTACTTC
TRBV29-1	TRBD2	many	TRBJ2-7	CSVEEREGLAYEQYF	TGCAGCGTTGAAGAGAGGGAGGGACTTGCCTACGAGCAGTACTTC
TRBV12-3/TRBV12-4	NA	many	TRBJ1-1	CASSLGDGEAFF	TGTGCCAGCAGTCTTGGGGACGGTGAAGCTTTCTTT
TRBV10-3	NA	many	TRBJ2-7	CASSADAYEQYF	TGTGCCTCGTCGGCAGATGCCTACGAGCAGTACTTC
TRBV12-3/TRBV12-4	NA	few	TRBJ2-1	CASSSRAGTIDEQFF	TGTGCCAGCAGTTCCAGGGCTGGGACAATAGATGAGCAGTTCTTC
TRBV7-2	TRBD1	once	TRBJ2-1	CASSLSRQGGEQFF	TGTGCCAGCAGCTTAAGTAGACAGGGCGGTGAGCAGTTCTTC
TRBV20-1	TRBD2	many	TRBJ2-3	CSAPNAGERDTQYF	TGCAGTGCTCCGAACGCGGGAGAAAGAGATACGCAGTATTTT
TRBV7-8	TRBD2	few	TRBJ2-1	CASSLGIAGGLYNEQFF	TGTGCCAGCAGCTTAGGGATAGCGGGAGGTCTCTACAATGAGCAGTTCTTC
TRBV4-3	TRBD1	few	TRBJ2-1	CASSQDQRGLFNEQFF	TGCGCCAGCAGCCAAGATCAAAGGGGGCTCTTTAATGAGCAGTTCTTC
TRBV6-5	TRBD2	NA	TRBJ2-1	CASSYSRLGTSGPSEQFF	TGTGCCAGCAGTTACTCGCGACTCGGGACTAGCGGCCCCAGTGAGCAGTTCTTC